Below, 2 T cell receptor beta chains from the same sample are listed, as sequenced in a study of blood T cell repertoires in COVID-19. Assay used: immunoSEQ multiplex PCR; TCRdb lists only in-frame clones, some missing. Seen here are approximately 280,000 clones, 90% observed once, and the top ten hold roughly 1.5%. The sample consisted of PBMCs or T cells enriched from blood (not recorded which). The receptors come from a woman between 18 and 29 years old with acute COVID-19.

This clone was found once. The rearrangement uses TRBV4-3 and TRBJ2-1; the match to TRBD2 covers 12 bases. CDR1 and CDR2 (germline): LGHNA, YSLEER. This CDR3 has 19 amino acids. Trimming at V came to 0 bases and at J to 4 bases, leaving 10 bases not matched to a gene. The CDR3 coding sequence is TGCGCCAGCAGCCAAGATTCTCCCCGACTAGCGGGAGATTACAATGAGCAGTTCTTC. It yields the protein CASSQDSPRLAGDYNEQFF.

DNA of the CDR3: TGCGCCAGCAGCCAAGCCGAACAGGGGTTATCTGGGGCCAACGTCCTGACTTTC. Translated, it gives CASSQAEQGLSGANVLTF. This chain joins TRBV4-3 and TRBJ2-6; 7 bases agree with TRBD1. The CDR3 loop spans 18 amino acids. J gave up 1 base and V 1 base, and 7 bases lay outside the gene matches. Germline V gene lookup returns CDR1 LGHNA and CDR2 YSLEER.